This T cell receptor (beta chain) is drawn from a study of shared clonotypes between healthy human individuals. About the study: Three plates were used per donor for CD4 naive, three for CD4 memory, two for CD8 naive and one for CD8 memory.

The ends were cut back, 4 bases at V and 2 bases at J, with 13 bases in the middle. The CDR3 extends over 14 amino acids. Germline V CDR1 and CDR2: SGHRS, YFSETQ. General study findings and limits: Few donors limited the genetic and exposure-history diversity represented.

For every subset, genomic DNA was evenly distributed across several immunoSEQ plates. Data came from immunoSEQ multiplex PCR; TCRdb stores just in-frame clones and leaves some out. The sample consists of roughly 2 million clones, over 85% of them appearing once. Of note for this clone: As yet, its antigen is unknown.

This rearrangement joins TRBV5-1 to TRBJ2-7, with D hard to call. The TCR was taken from a man in his late teens or twenties in good health. Sequencing input: naive CD4+ T cells sorted from blood. Documented subset: CD45RA+ positively selected. CDR3 residues: CASSPRTPTYEQYF. CDR3 nucleotide sequence: TGCGCCAGCAGCCCCCGGACCCCGACCTACGAGCAGTACTTC. Full variable domain (outside the CDR3, taken from reference TRBV5-1 and TRBJ2-7): KAGVTQTPRYLIKTRGQQVTLSCSPISGHRSVSWYQQTPGQGLQFLFEYFSETQRNKGNFPGRFSGRQFSNSRSEMNVSTLELGDSALYLCASSPRTPTYEQYFGPGTRLTVT.